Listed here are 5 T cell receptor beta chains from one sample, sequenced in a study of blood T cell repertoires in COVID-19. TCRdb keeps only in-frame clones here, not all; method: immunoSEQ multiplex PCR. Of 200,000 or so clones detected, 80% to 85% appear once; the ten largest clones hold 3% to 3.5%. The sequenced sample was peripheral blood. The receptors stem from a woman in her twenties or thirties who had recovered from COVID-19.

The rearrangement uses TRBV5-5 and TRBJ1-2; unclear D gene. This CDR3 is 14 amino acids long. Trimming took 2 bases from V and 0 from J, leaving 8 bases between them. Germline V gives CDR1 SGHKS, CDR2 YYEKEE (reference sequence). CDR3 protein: CASSFQLANYGYTF. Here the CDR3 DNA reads TGTGCCAGCAGCTTCCAGTTGGCTAACTATGGCTACACCTTC.

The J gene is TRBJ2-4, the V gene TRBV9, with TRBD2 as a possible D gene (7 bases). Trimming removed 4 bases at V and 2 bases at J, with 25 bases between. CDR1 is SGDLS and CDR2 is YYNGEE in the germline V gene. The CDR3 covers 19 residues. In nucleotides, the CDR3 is TGTGCCAGCAGCATCTCTGGGGCCCAGGGGAGGGGGTCCAAAAACATTCAGTACTTC. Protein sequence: CASSISGAQGRGSKNIQYF.

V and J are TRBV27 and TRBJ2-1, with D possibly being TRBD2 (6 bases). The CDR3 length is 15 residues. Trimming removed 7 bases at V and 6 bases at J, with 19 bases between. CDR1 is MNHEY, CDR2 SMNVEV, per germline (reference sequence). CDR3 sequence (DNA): TGTGCCAGCACTCCCGGGACTTCCGGAGGCAATGAGCAGTTCTTC. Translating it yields CASTPGTSGGNEQFF.

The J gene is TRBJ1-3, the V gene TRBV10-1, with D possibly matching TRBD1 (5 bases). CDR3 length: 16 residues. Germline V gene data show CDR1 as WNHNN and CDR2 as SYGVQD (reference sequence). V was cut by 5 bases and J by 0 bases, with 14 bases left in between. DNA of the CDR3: TGCGCCAGCAGTACAGGCGGACCTATCTCTGGAAACACCATATATTTT. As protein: CASSTGGPISGNTIYF.

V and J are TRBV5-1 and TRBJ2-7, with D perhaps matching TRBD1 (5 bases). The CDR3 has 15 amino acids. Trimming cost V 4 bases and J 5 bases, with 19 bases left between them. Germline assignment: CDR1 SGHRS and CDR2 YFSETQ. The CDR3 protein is CASSPGPQGPNEQYF. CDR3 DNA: TGCGCCAGCAGCCCGGGTCCGCAGGGCCCCAACGAGCAGTACTTC.